The 14 T cell receptor beta chains reported below all come from one sample, sequenced in a study of T cell responses to AZD1222 COVID-19 vaccine. Using immunoSEQ multiplex PCR, the repertoire was profiled, and TCRdb retains in-frame clones only, with some absent. The table has around 72,000 clones, around 87% seen once. The starting material was peripheral blood, obtained on day 0 of AZD1222 vaccination. These receptors were collected from an adult in good health.

This clone occurred once. V gene TRBV6-1 combines with J gene TRBJ1-3; no clear D. V was shortened by 3 bases and J by 0 bases, with 9 bases between the two germline ends. The CDR3 is 15 amino acids. Germline assignment: CDR1 MNHNS and CDR2 SASEGT. CDR3 DNA sequence: TGTGCCAGCAGTGAGCTCAGAGACTCTGGAAACACCATATATTTT. Translating it yields CASSELRDSGNTIYF.

The chain carries TRBV19 and TRBJ2-2; 7 positions agree with TRBD1. CDR3 size: 15 residues. Losses at the gene ends were 6 bases for V and 5 bases for J; bases not matched to a gene: 9. Germline-derived CDR1 and CDR2 are LNHDA and SQIVND (reference sequence). The CDR3 region is CASSTRTGGTGELFF. In nucleotides, the CDR3 is TGTGCCAGTAGCACCCGGACAGGCGGGACCGGGGAGCTGTTTTTT. Using reference TRBV19 and TRBJ2-2 for the parts outside the CDR3, the full variable domain is DGGITQSPKYLFRKEGQNVTLSCEQNLNHDAMYWYRQDPGQGLRLIYYSQIVNDFQKGDIAEGYSVSREKKESFPLTVTSAQKNPTAFYLCASSTRTGGTGELFFGEGSRLTVL.

The chain employs TRBV18 and TRBJ2-1; possibly TRBD2 for D (6 bases). Looked up from germline, CDR1 is KGHSH and CDR2 is LQKENI. The germline V and J ends were trimmed by 5 bases and 4 bases, with 18 bases remaining between them. CDR3 size: 16 residues. The CDR3 sequence: CASSITGLGGYNEQFF. CDR3 coding DNA: TGTGCCAGCTCAATCACAGGCTTGGGAGGTTACAATGAGCAGTTCTTC. Based on the CDR3 plus reference TRBV18 and TRBJ2-1, the full variable domain is NAGVMQNPRHLVRRRGQEARLRCSPMKGHSHVYWYRQLPEEGLKFMVYLQKENIIDESGMPKERFSAEFPKEGPSILRIQQVVRGDSAAYFCASSITGLGGYNEQFFGPGTRLTVL.

V is TRBV7-9 and J is TRBJ1-1; D remains ambiguous. CDR3 length: 13 amino acids. CDR1 and CDR2 from the germline V gene are SEHNR and FQNEAQ (reference sequence). V lost 1 base, J lost 7 bases, and 10 bases lay in between. In DNA form, the CDR3 reads TGTGCCAGCAGCTTAGACGGTCCGAGTGAAGCTTTCTTT. Translated: CASSLDGPSEAFF.

This chain links TRBV5-6 with TRBJ2-3; 8 bases align to TRBD1. The ends lost 1 base at V and 2 bases at J; junction bases unmatched: 3. This CDR3 has 15 residues. Germline CDR1 and CDR2: SGHDT and YYEEEE. CDR3 sequence reads: CASSLPGQATDTQYF. CDR3 sequence (DNA): TGTGCCAGCAGCTTGCCGGGACAGGCCACAGATACGCAGTATTTT.

V usage is TRBV6-6 and J usage is TRBJ1-2; D might be TRBD1 (5 bases). The CDR3 totals 14 residues. V was shortened by 5 bases and J by 8 bases, with 18 bases between the two germline ends. The germline CDR1 and CDR2 sequences are MNHNY and SVGAGI (reference sequence). CDR3 in amino acids: CASSPQRGGSGYTF. The CDR3 coding sequence is TGTGCCAGCAGTCCCCAGCGGGGGGGGAGCGGCTACACCTTC.

This clone was found a few times. The V call is TRBV30, the J call TRBJ1-6; TRBD1 agrees at 8 bases. Germline V gene sequence: CDR1 GTSNPN, CDR2 SVGIG (reference sequence). J gave up 11 bases and V 2 bases, and 17 bases lay outside the gene matches. There are 17 residues in the CDR3. CDR3 protein: CAWSLQGGLRTGPPLHF. The CDR3 DNA reads TGTGCCTGGAGTCTACAGGGGGGTCTTCGTACGGGTCCACCCCTCCACTTT.

This clone appeared once. This rearrangement joins TRBV29-1 to TRBJ2-7; D is possibly TRBD1 or TRBD2 (5 bases each). The length of the CDR3 is 13 residues. Germline V gene sequence: CDR1 SQVTM, CDR2 ANQGSEA. V was clipped by 1 base and J by 2 bases, with 9 bases between them. CDR3 residues: CSVEGDGPYEQYF. DNA of the CDR3: TGCAGCGTTGAAGGGGACGGGCCCTACGAGCAGTACTTC.

The chain links TRBV3-1 (or the pseudogene TRBV3-2) to TRBJ2-1, with 8 nucleotides matching TRBD1. The germline gives CDR1 LGHDT, CDR2 YNNKEL (reference sequence). This CDR3 region has 16 residues. Losses at the gene ends were 0 bases for V and 5 bases for J; bases not matched to a gene: 6. The CDR3 DNA follows: TGTGCCAGCAGCCAAGACCGGACAGGGATGGACAATGAGCAGTTCTTC. Protein: CASSQDRTGMDNEQFF.

The chain employs TRBV11-3 and TRBJ2-1; D unresolved. The CDR3 runs 15 residues. The V end was cut by 5 bases, the J end by 4 bases, with 15 bases between. Germline assignment: CDR1 SGHNT and CDR2 YENEEA. The CDR3 loop is CASSPTRGSYNEQFF. The CDR3, as DNA: TGTGCCAGCAGCCCCACAAGAGGATCTTACAATGAGCAGTTCTTC.

The chain couples TRBV18 to TRBJ1-6; D is unclear. The V and J ends lost 4 bases and 7 bases respectively, with 14 bases between them. Germline V gives CDR1 KGHSH, CDR2 LQKENI. The CDR3 totals 15 residues. CDR3 DNA: TGTGCCAGCTCACTCAGACCGGGAGAGAATTCACCCCTCCACTTT. It specifies CASSLRPGENSPLHF.

Remarks on this clone: This sample includes further DNA sequences coding for the same CDR3. The chain joins TRBV30 to TRBJ1-1, with D uncertain. There are 11 residues in the CDR3. V gave up 1 base and J gave up 3 bases, with 3 bases separating them. The V gene's germline CDR1 is GTSNPN and CDR2 SVGIG (reference sequence). CDR3 nucleotides: TGTGCCTGGAGTGGATACACTGAAGCTTTCTTT. This codes for CAWSGYTEAFF.

In DNA form, the CDR3 reads TGTGCCAGCAGCTATTGGGGATGGAGAAAATATGGCTACACCTTC. Protein: CASSYWGWRKYGYTF. V is TRBV3-1 (or the pseudogene TRBV3-2) and J is TRBJ1-2; unclear D gene. Germline loops: CDR1 LGHDT, CDR2 YNNKEL (reference sequence). This CDR3 is 15 amino acids long. Deletions cut 5 bases from V and 5 bases from J, with 18 bases between.

The chain employs TRBV21-1 and TRBJ2-1; the DNA was not used to check the table's D call, TRBD1. TRBV21-1 is classified as a pseudogene. The CDR3 sequence is 16 residues long. The CDR3 DNA reads TGTGCCAGCAGCAAACGTTCTCAGATATCCTACAATGAGCAGTTCTTC. Its translation is CASSKRSQISYNEQFF.